These T cell receptor beta chains were read from a single sample in a study of T cell changes during pregnancy in multiple sclerosis. Using immunoSEQ multiplex PCR, the repertoire was profiled, and TCRdb retains in-frame clones only, with some absent. The table lists approximately 100,000 clones, about 91% of them singletons. This specimen was peripheral blood, taken after pregnancy. The receptor source for this set is a female donor in good health, enrolled as a control in a pregnancy study. Each CDR3 is given with its conserved first and last residue. A D gene is named only where the DNA matches it firmly. Clone sizes are given selectively: once, few, many, or a class where the clone is expanded.

V gene	D gene	J gene	clone size	CDR3 DNA	CDR3 protein
TRBV6-6	NA	TRBJ2-1	NA	TGTGCCAGCAGTTACTCATCGCTAGCGCCATGGAATGAGCAGTTCTTC	CASSYSSLAPWNEQFF
TRBV27	TRBD2	TRBJ2-7	NA	TGTGCCAGCAGTAAAAGCGGGGGTTTATCCTACGAGCAGTACTTC	CASSKSGGLSYEQYF
TRBV5-1	NA	TRBJ1-6	NA	TGCGCCCCATTCATGCAGGGACTAAATTCACCCCTCCACTTT	CAPFMQGLNSPLHF
TRBV7-7	NA	TRBJ2-1	NA	TGTGCTAGCAGCTTATTGGACGGGGCCTACAATGAGCAGTTCTTC	CASSLLDGAYNEQFF
TRBV28	NA	TRBJ1-1	once	TGTGCCAGCAGTTCCTTACTGACAGGTGAGAACACTGAAGCTTTCTTT	CASSSLLTGENTEAFF
TRBV9	NA	TRBJ2-2	NA	TGTGCCAGCAGCGTAGGAGGAGGAAACGGGGAGCTGTTTTTT	CASSVGGGNGELFF
TRBV7-9	TRBD1	TRBJ2-1	NA	TGTGCCAGCAGCCCAGGGGGCGGGGAGCAGTTCTTC	CASSPGGGEQFF
TRBV5-1	TRBD1	TRBJ2-3	NA	TGCGCCAGCTCTATTAGTCTAGGACAGGGAACAGATACGCAGTATTTT	CASSISLGQGTDTQYF
TRBV7-8	NA	TRBJ2-5	NA	TGTGCCAGCAGCCCCGGTGGGGGGGGCATTAGGGAGACCCAGTACTTC	CASSPGGGGIRETQYF
TRBV10-1	NA	TRBJ1-1	NA	TGCGCCAGCAGTGACGGGGTGGAGAGCACTGAAGCTTTCTTT	CASSDGVESTEAFF
TRBV6-1	TRBD1	TRBJ2-1	NA	TGTGCCAGCAGAACAGGGGGAAGCTCCTACAATGAGCAGTTCTTC	CASRTGGSSYNEQFF
TRBV5-1	TRBD2	TRBJ2-3	NA	TGCGCCAGCAGCTTGGCCGTGCGTGCTGTGAGGACTAGCGGTTCTAGCACAGATACGCAGTATTTT	CASSLAVRAVRTSGSSTDTQYF
TRBV19	TRBD1	TRBJ1-2	NA	TGTGCCAGTAGCCCGGTAGGGACAGGGGGCTCGTCTGGCTACACCTTC	CASSPVGTGGSSGYTF
TRBV4-1	NA	TRBJ1-1	NA	TGCGCCAGCAGCCTGGGCCTCGGGAACACTGAAGCTTTCTTT	CASSLGLGNTEAFF
TRBV7-6	NA	TRBJ2-7	NA	TGTGCCAGCAGCTTAGCGGCCGGAGGGGCCTTGTGGTACGAGCAGTACTTC	CASSLAAGGALWYEQYF
TRBV18	TRBD1	TRBJ1-4	NA	TGTGCCAGCTCACCGGGGACAGGGGCTAATGAAAAACTGTTTTTT	CASSPGTGANEKLFF
TRBV30	NA	TRBJ1-5	NA	TGTGCCTGGAGTCACGGCAGGGCCCCTGGTCAGCCCCAGCATTTT	CAWSHGRAPGQPQHF
TRBV28	TRBD1	TRBJ2-7	NA	TGTGCCAGCAGTCTGGACAGGGGAATCGACGAGCAGTACTTC	CASSLDRGIDEQYF
TRBV5-8	NA	TRBJ2-1	NA	TGTGCCAGCAGCCTAGGACTGGCCGATGAGCAGTTCTTC	CASSLGLADEQFF
TRBV19	TRBD2	TRBJ2-1	NA	TGTGCCAGTAGTCCCGGGACTAGCGGGAGGGGGTCCTACAATGAGCAGTTCTTC	CASSPGTSGRGSYNEQFF
TRBV9	TRBD2	TRBJ2-7	NA	TGTGCCAGCAGCGTAGCCGGGGGGTACGGGGAGCAGTACTTC	CASSVAGGYGEQYF
TRBV7-8	NA	TRBJ1-5	once	TGTGCCAGCAGCTCCAGGACAGTCAATCAGCCCCAGCATTTT	CASSSRTVNQPQHF
TRBV6-5	NA	TRBJ2-1	NA	TGTGCCAGCAGCTGGGGGAGGAACAATGAGCAGTTCTTC	CASSWGRNNEQFF
TRBV18	NA	TRBJ1-1	few	TGTGCCAGCTCACCGCTGACAGGCTTGGACACTGAAGCTTTCTTT	CASSPLTGLDTEAFF
TRBV6-6	NA	TRBJ1-1	once	TGTGCCAGCAGTTCCGCGGTGTCCATGAACACTGAAGCTTTCTTT	CASSSAVSMNTEAFF
TRBV7-2	NA	TRBJ1-1	NA	TGTGCCAGCAGCTTACAGGGTGACACTGAAGCTTTCTTT	CASSLQGDTEAFF
TRBV11-2	NA	TRBJ1-6	NA	TGTGCCAGCAGCTTAGCCTATTCACCCCTCCACTTT	CASSLAYSPLHF
TRBV11-3	NA	TRBJ1-1	NA	TGTGCCAGCAGCTTACGGAGAGCTTTCTTT	CASSLRRAFF
TRBV11-3	NA	TRBJ2-7	NA	TGTGCTAGCAGCTTACCCGGTGGCGAGCAGTACTTC	CASSLPGGEQYF